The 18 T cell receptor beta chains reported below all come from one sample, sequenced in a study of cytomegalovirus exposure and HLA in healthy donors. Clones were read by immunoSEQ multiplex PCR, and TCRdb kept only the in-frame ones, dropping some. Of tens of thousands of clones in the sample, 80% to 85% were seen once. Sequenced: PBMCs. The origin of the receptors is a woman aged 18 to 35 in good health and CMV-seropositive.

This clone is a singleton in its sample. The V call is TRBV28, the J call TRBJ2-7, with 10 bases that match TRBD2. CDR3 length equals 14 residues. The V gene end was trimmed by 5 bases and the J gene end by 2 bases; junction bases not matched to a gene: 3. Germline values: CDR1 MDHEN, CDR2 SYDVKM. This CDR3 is CASSPLAGAYEQYF. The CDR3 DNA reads TGTGCCAGCAGTCCCCTAGCGGGGGCCTACGAGCAGTACTTC. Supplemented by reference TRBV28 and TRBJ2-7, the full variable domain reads DVKVTQSSRYLVKRTGEKVFLECVQDMDHENMFWYRQDPGLGLRLIYFSYDVKMKEKGDIPEGYSVSREKKERFSLILESASTNQTSMYLCASSPLAGAYEQYFGPGTRLTVT.

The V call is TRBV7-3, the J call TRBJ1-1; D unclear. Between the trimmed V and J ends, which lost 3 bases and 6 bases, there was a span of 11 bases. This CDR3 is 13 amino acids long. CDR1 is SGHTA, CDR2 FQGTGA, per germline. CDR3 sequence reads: CASSLEVDAEAFF. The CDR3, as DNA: TGTGCCAGCAGCTTGGAGGTGGACGCTGAAGCTTTCTTT. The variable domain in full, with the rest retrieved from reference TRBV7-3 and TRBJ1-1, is GAGVSQTPSNKVTEKGKYVELRCDPISGHTALYWYRQSLGQGPEFLIYFQGTGAADDSGLPNDRFFAVRPEGSVSTLKIQRTERGDSAVYLCASSLEVDAEAFFGQGTRLTVV.

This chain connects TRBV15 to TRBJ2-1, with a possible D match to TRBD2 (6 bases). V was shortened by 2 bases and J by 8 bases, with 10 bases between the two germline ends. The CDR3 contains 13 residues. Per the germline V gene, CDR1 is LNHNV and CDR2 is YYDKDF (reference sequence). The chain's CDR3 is CATSRRGGYEQFF. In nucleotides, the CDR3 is TGTGCCACCAGCAGAAGGGGAGGATATGAGCAGTTCTTC.

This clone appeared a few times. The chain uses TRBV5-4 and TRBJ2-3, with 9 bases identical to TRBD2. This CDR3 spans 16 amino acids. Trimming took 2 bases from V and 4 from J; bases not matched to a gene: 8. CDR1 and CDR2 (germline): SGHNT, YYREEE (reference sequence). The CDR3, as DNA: TGTGCCAGCAGCTTACGCCTAGCGGGGACCTCAGATACGCAGTATTTT. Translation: CASSLRLAGTSDTQYF.

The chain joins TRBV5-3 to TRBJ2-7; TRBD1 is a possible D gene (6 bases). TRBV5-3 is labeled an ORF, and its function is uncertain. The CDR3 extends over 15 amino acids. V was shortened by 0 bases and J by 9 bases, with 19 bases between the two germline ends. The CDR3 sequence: CARSLVGQSLWAQYF. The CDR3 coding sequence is TGTGCCAGAAGCTTGGTAGGACAGTCCCTCTGGGCGCAGTACTTC.

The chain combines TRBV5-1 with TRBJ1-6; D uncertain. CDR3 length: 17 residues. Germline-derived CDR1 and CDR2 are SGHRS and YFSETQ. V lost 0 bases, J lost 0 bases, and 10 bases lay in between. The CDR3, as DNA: TGCGCCAGCAGCTTGGGACAACAGAGCTCCTATAATTCACCCCTCCACTTT. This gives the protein CASSLGQQSSYNSPLHF.

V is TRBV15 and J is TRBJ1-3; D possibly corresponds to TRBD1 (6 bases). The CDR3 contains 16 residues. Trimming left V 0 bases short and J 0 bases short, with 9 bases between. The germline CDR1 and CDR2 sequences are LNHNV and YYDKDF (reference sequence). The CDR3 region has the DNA TGTGCCACCAGCAGAGATCGGACAGTCTCTGGAAACACCATATATTTT. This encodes CATSRDRTVSGNTIYF.

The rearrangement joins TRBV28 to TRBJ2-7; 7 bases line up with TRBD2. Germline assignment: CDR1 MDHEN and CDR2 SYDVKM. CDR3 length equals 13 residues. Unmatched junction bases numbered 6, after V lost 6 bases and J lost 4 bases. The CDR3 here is CASRQGGVYEQYF. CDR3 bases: TGTGCCAGCAGGCAGGGAGGGGTTTACGAGCAGTACTTC.

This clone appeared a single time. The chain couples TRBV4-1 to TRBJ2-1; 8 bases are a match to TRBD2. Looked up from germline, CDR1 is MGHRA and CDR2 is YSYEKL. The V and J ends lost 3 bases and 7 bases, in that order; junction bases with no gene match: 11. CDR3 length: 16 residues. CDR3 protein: CASSQGRGTSRNEQFF. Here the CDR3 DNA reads TGCGCCAGCAGCCAGGGGAGGGGGACTAGTCGGAATGAGCAGTTCTTC.

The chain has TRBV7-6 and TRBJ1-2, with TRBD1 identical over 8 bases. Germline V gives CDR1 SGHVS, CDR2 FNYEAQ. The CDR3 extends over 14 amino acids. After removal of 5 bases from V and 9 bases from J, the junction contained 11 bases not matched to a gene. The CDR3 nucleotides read TGTGCCAGCAGCCCGGGGGACAGGCGTTCGAGCTACACCTTC. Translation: CASSPGDRRSSYTF.

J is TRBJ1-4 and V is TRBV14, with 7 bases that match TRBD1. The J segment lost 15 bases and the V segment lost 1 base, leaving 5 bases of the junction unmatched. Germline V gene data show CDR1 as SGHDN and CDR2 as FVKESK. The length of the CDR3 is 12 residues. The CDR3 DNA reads TGTGCCAGCAGCCAAGTGGAGGGGGCGGTGTTTTTT. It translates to CASSQVEGAVFF.

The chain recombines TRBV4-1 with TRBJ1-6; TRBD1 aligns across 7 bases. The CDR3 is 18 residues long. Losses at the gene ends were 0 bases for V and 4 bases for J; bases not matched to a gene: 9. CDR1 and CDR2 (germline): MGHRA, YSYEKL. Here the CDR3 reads CASSQDRGQTSYNSPLHF. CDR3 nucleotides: TGCGCCAGCAGCCAAGATAGGGGACAGACGAGTTATAATTCACCCCTCCACTTT.

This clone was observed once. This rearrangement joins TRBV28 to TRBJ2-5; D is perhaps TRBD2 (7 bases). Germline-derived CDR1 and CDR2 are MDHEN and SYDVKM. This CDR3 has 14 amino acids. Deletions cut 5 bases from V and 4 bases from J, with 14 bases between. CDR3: CASSPIGGPETQYF. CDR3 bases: TGTGCCAGCAGTCCGATCGGGGGGCCAGAGACCCAGTACTTC.

CDR3 sequence reads: CASTSSGEPYEQYF. For the CDR3, the DNA is TGTGCCAGTACCTCTAGCGGGGAACCCTACGAGCAGTACTTC. This rearrangement joins TRBV19 to TRBJ2-7; 9 bases map to TRBD2. The CDR3 length is 14 residues. With 7 bases clipped from V and 2 bases from J, the junction kept 6 bases outside the gene matches. Germline CDR1 reads LNHDA; CDR2 reads SQIVND (reference sequence).

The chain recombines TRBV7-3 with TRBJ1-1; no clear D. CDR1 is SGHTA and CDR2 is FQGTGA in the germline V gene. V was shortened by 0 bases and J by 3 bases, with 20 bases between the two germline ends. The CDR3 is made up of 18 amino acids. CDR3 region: CASSLTPKSREQDTEAFF. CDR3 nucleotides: TGTGCCAGCAGCTTAACCCCTAAATCCCGGGAGCAGGACACTGAAGCTTTCTTT.

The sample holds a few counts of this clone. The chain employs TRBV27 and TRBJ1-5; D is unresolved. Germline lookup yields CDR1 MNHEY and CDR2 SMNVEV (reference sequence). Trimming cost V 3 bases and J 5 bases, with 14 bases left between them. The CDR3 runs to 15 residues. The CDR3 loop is CASSFSSGGDQPQHF. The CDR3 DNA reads TGTGCCAGCAGTTTTTCTAGTGGCGGGGATCAGCCCCAGCATTTT.

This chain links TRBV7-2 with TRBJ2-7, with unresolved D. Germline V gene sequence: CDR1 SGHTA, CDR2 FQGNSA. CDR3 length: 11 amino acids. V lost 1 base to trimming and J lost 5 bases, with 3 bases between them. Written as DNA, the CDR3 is TGTGCCAGCAGCTTAGTCGACGAGCAGTACTTC. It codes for CASSLVDEQYF.

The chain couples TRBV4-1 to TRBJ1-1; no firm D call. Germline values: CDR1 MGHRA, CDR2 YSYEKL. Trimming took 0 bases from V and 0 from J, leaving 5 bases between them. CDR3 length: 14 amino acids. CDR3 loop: CASSQEQVNTEAFF. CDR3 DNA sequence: TGCGCCAGCAGCCAAGAGCAGGTGAACACTGAAGCTTTCTTT.